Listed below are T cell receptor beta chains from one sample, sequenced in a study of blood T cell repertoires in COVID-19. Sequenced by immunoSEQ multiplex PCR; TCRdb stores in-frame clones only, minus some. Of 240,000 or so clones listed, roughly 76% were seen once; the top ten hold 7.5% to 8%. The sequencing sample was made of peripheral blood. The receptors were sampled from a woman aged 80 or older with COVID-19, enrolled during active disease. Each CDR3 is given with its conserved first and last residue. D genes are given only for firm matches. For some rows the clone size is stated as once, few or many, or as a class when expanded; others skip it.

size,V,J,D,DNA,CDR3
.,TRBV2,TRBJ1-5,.,TGTGCCAGCAGTGAAGCGCCCTCCGGCGGCGCGGACCAGCATTTT,CASSEAPSGGADQHF
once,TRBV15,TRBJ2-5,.,TGTGCCACCAGCAGAGATCGGGTCCGGTCAAGGGAGACCCAGTACTTC,CATSRDRVRSRETQYF
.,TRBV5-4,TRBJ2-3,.,TGTGCCAGCAGCTTCCGACTAGAAATGAACACAGATACGCAGTATTTT,CASSFRLEMNTDTQYF
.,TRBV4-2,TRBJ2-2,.,TGTGCCAGCAGCCAAGCATATGCTACAACAGGTACCGGGGAGCTGTTTTTT,CASSQAYATTGTGELFF
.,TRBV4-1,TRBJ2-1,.,TGCGCCAGCAGCCAAGATCTCTCCCTGAGCATTGAGCAGTTCTTC,CASSQDLSLSIEQFF
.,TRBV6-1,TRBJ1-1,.,TGTGCCAGCAGTGAGACATTTTACACTGAAGCTTTCTTT,CASSETFYTEAFF
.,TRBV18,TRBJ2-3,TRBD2,TGTGCCAGCCTCTCTTGGCGGGAGGGGACCACAGATACGCAGTATTTT,CASLSWREGTTDTQYF
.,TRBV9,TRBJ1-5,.,TGTGCCAGCAGCGTAGTCGGACAGTTAAGTCAGCCCCAGCATTTT,CASSVVGQLSQPQHF
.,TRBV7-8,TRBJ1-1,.,TGTGCCAGCAGCTTAGGCTCGATCGGAGTAAAAGCTTTCTTT,CASSLGSIGVKAFF
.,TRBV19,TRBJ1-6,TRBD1,TGTGCCAGTAGTCCTCCGGACAGGCAGTACTCACCCCTCCACTTT,CASSPPDRQYSPLHF
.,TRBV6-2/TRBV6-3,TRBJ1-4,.,TGTGCCAGCAGCCAAGCCAGGACAGTCGGCGAAAAACTGTTTTTT,CASSQARTVGEKLFF
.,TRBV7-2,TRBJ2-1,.,TGTGCCAGCAGCTTGGGAGCGTACAATGAGCAGTTCTTC,CASSLGAYNEQFF
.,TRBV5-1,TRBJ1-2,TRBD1,TGCGCCAGCAGCCATGGACAGGCGGATGACTATGGCTACACCTTC,CASSHGQADDYGYTF
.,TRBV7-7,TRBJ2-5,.,TGTGCTAGCAGCCCACCGGGAGCTCCGGTGGGGACCCAGTACTTC,CASSPPGAPVGTQYF
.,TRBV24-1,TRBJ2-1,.,TGTGCCACCAGTGATTCCCGAGCCTACGATGAGCAGTTCTTC,CATSDSRAYDEQFF
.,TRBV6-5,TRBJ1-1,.,TGTGCCAGTAACCCTCGGACTGCTGAAGCTTTCTTT,CASNPRTAEAFF
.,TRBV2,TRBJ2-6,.,TGTGCCAGCACCCTCGACAGTTCTGGGGCCAACGTCCTGACTTTC,CASTLDSSGANVLTF
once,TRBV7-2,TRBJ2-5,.,TGTGCCAGCACCACCCACTCCCAAGAGACCCAGTACTTC,CASTTHSQETQYF
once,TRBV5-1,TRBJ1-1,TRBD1,TGCGCCAGCGGGTCGGACAGGTACACTGAAGCTTTCTTT,CASGSDRYTEAFF
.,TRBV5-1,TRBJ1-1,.,TGCGCCAGCAGCCAGAACCCGGGGAACACTGAAGCTTTCTTT,CASSQNPGNTEAFF
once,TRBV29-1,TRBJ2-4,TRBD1,TGCAGCGGAAGACAGGGGAACGTAAACTGCTCCAAAAACATTCAGTACTTC,CSGRQGNVNCSKNIQYF
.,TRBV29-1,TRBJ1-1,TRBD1,TGCAGCATTTTGGACAGGGCGACTGAAGCTTTCTTT,CSILDRATEAFF
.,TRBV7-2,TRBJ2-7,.,TGTGCCAGCAGCCCTCGACTGTCCCTTGGGCAGTACTTC,CASSPRLSLGQYF
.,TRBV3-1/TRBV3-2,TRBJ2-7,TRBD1,TGTGCCAGCAGCCCCGAGGGGGCCCCTACTAGGGAGCAGTACTTC,CASSPEGAPTREQYF
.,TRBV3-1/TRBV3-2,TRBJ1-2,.,TGTGCCAGCAGCCAAGTCGGGGGAAACTATGGCTACACCTTC,CASSQVGGNYGYTF
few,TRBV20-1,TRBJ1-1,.,TGCAGATGGTCGCGGGGCACTGAAGCTTTCTTT,CRWSRGTEAFF
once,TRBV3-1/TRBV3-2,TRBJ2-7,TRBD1,TGTGCCAGCAGCCGACGACAGGGGACGAACGAGCAGTACTTC,CASSRRQGTNEQYF
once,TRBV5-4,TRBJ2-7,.,TGTGCCAGCAGCTCAGTAGGACTGGAGCAGTACTTC,CASSSVGLEQYF
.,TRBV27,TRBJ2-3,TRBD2,TGTGCCAGCTTGTATAGCGGGAGGTGGTCAGATACGCAGTATTTT,CASLYSGRWSDTQYF
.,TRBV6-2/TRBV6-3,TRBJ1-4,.,TGTGCCAGCAGTTCTCCTCAGGTTCGGACCGGAGGTGGAAAAAAACTGTTTTTT,CASSSPQVRTGGGKKLFF
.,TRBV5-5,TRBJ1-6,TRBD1,TGTGCCAGCAGCTTGTGGGGGGCGAACAGGGGAAGCTCCTATAATTCACCCCTCCACTTT,CASSLWGANRGSSYNSPLHF
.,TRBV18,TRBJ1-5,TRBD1,TGTGCCAGCTCACCAGACAGGGTTGCCACGCAGCCCCAGCATTTT,CASSPDRVATQPQHF
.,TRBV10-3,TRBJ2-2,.,TGTGCCATCAGGGGCCTTGCGCACACCGGGGAGCTGTTTTTT,CAIRGLAHTGELFF
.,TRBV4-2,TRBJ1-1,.,TGTGCCAGCAGCCAGCCAGGGGTGATGAACACTGAAGCTTTCTTT,CASSQPGVMNTEAFF
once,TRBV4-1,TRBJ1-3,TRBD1,TGCGCCAGCAGCCCTGGGACAGTCTCTGGAAACACCATATATTTT,CASSPGTVSGNTIYF
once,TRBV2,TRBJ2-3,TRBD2,TGTGCCAGCAGGCTAGCGGGATTACTGGGGGATACGCAGTATTTT,CASRLAGLLGDTQYF
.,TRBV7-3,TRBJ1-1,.,TGTGCCAGCAGTTTGACAGGGAACACTGAAGCTTTCTTT,CASSLTGNTEAFF
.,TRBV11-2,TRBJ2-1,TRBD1,TGTGCCAGCAGCTCGACAGGGGTCGAGCAGTTCTTC,CASSSTGVEQFF
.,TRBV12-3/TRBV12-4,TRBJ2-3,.,TGTGCCAGCAGTTGGCTCAGCACAGATACGCAGTATTTT,CASSWLSTDTQYF
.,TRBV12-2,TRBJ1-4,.,TGTGCAAGTCGGGGGGACTCAGGTACAGGGTTTTTT,CASRGDSGTGFF
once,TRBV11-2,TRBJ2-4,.,TGTGCCAGCAGCTCCGACGGAGTAGCCAAAAACATTCAGTACTTC,CASSSDGVAKNIQYF
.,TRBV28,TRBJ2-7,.,TGTGCCAGCAGCTTCAGGTATAACGAGCAGTACTTC,CASSFRYNEQYF
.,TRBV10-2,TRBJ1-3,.,TGCGCCAGCAGAAGGACGGGGGAGTCTGGAAACACCATATATTTT,CASRRTGESGNTIYF
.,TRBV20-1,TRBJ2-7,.,TGCAGTGCTAGTAGCGTATCCTACGAGCAGTACTTC,CSASSVSYEQYF
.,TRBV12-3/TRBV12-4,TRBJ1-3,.,TGTGCCAGCAGTTACGGGGATACCATATATTTT,CASSYGDTIYF
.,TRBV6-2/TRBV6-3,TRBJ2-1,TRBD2,TGTGCCAGCAGTTACTCAACTAGCGGGATTGGATCCTACAATGAGCAGTTCTTC,CASSYSTSGIGSYNEQFF
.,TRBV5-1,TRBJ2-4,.,TGCGCCAGCAGCTTTGACGGGAGTGTAAACATTCAGTACTTC,CASSFDGSVNIQYF
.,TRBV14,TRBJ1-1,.,TGTGCCAGCAGCCAATTCAGGGGAACTGAAGCTTTCTTT,CASSQFRGTEAFF
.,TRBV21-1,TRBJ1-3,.,TGTGCCAGCAGAACTACGAGAAACACCATATATTTT,CASRTTRNTIYF
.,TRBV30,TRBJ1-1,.,TGTGCCTGGAGTCCATACATGAACACTGAAGCTTTCTTT,CAWSPYMNTEAFF